What follows describes a single T cell receptor beta chain. Ten or more counts support this clonotype. Its antigen has not been determined. No much larger clonotype is one base removed from it; base qualities were not supplied. These data are taken from a study of T cells in Graves' hyperthyroidism and ophthalmopathy (dated by TCRdb to about 2019). For the wider study: Peripheral blood samples were taken at the time of initial diagnosis, prior to any treatment. A discovery cohort of about a hundred patients, roughly 43 with Graves' ophthalmopathy and fewer than 65 with stable Graves' hyperthyroidism, was used to find distinguishing TCR V-J signatures. Prospective prediction of ophthalmopathy was tested in an independent validation cohort of 18 to 20 hyperthyroidism patients and 15 to 17 patients who later progressed to ophthalmopathy. The roughly 90 discovery patients were divided at random into training and test sets in a 7:3 ratio. Thyroid tissue and blood T-cell repertoires from six Graves' hyperthyroidism patients were also compared in the study. Following sampling, methimazole starting at 30 mg daily was given to hyperthyroidism patients, and high-dose intravenous methylprednisolone was given to ophthalmopathy patients. The paper reports TCR Vbeta CDR3 sequencing of more than 120 peripheral blood samples: some 41 ophthalmopathy, under 85 hyperthyroidism and 17 progressor patients. On the study overall, not on this receptor specifically: Sample size was not statistically predetermined, and blinding of investigators to group allocation was not performed. Blood samples also contained most of the expanded thyroid clonotypes (frequency above 0.001), which suggests that blood repertoires may reflect thyroid immune responses. Ophthalmopathy was separated from stable hyperthyroidism by a 13 V-J signature model, with 87.88% sensitivity and roughly 81% specificity obtained in cross-validation and 80%/75% obtained in testing. In validation, the model predicted progression to ophthalmopathy with around 71% sensitivity and approximately 72% specificity, a median of about six months before onset.

Stable Graves' hyperthyroidism was defined as no progression to ophthalmopathy during 18 months of follow-up. Hyperthyroidism patients were newly diagnosed, had a disease duration of under 2 months, and were aged 18 to 65 years. Exclusion was applied to patients with uncontrolled infections, other autoimmune diseases, pregnancy or lactation. Diagnoses relied on clinical symptoms, serum thyroxine and TRAb, thyroid ultrasound and orbital computed tomography. PBMCs were isolated from about 10 ml of fresh peripheral blood by Ficoll-Paque density gradient centrifugation. Total RNA was extracted using Trizol reagent, and RNA quality was assessed on an Agilent 2100 Bioanalyzer. The TCR beta CDR3 regions were amplified from the RNA transcripts. A first-round RT-PCR of the TCR CDR3 used the HTBI primer set with the Qiagen OneStep RT-PCR kit. The libraries were constructed in a second round of multiplex PCR and then size-selected and purified. Sequencing of the libraries was done on an Illumina HiSeq2000 using paired-end 100 bp reads. The paper's data handling went like this. SOAPnuke was used to process the raw data, removing reads that contained adapters or uncalled bases, had a mean Phred below 15, or lacked an exact match to the constant primer or identifier. High-quality paired reads were merged with COPE v1.2.5, and unique nucleotide sequences were defined as clonotypes. Clonotypes were aligned to IMGT TRBV, TRBD and TRBJ reference segments using MiTCR v1.1. Analysis was restricted to V-J combinations with a frequency above 0.0001, which covered 99% to 99.2% of repertoires. The TCS score was defined as F50 (clonal expansion) divided by E x V (chaos), with BLOSUM62-based TCRdist calculated between CDR3 peptides within each V-J. Welch's t-statistics and random forest reduced 500 to 650 V-J features to 13, which were used in a naive Bayes classifier (R e1071). In-frame beta chains were kept once TCRdb had trimmed the public reads at Q25 with fastp and called clones with MiXCR. Under each unique CDR3 protein, matching rows form one entry showing the most common genes and DNA. TCRdb's processing, not the study's, gives the V and J calls here. Recorded for this sample are approximately 590,000 distinct CDR3 sequences; 15% to 18% of them occurred a single time. Less than 9.5% of the sample rests with the top ten.

Its CDR3 holds 13 amino acids, cysteine through phenylalanine. Kept here is only the CDR3 DNA, which spans 39 bases and is read in frame from base 1. CDR1 and CDR2 (MDHEN, SYDVKM) derive from the germline V gene. V loses 6 bases at its end and J loses 4 bases; junction bases beyond the gene matches: 3. This clonotype was obtained from a woman in her 30s with Graves' hyperthyroidism. The V and J segments used are TRBV28 and TRBJ2-1; 7 central nucleotides agree with TRBD1. Sample: blood. The DNA is TGTGCCAGCAGATTACAGGGGTACAATGAGCAGTTCTTC. It translates to CASRLQGYNEQFF.